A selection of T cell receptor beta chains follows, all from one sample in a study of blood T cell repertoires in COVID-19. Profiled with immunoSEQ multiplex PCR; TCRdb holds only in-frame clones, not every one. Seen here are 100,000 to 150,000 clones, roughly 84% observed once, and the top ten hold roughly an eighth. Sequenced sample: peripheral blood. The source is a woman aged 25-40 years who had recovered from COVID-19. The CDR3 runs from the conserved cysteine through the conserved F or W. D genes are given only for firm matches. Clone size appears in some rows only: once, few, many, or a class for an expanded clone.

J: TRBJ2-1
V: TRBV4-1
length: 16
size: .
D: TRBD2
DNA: TGCGCCAGCAGCACAGCTAGCGGGGGGGCCTTTAATGAGCAGTTCTTC
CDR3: CASSTASGGAFNEQFF

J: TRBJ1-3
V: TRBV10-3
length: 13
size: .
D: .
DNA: TGTGCCATCAGACCGGTGTTTGGAAACACCATATATTTT
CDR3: CAIRPVFGNTIYF

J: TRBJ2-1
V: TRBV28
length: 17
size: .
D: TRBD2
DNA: TGTGCCAGCAGTTTAGGTCGGGGGGGACTAGAAGACGATGAGCAGTTCTTC
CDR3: CASSLGRGGLEDDEQFF

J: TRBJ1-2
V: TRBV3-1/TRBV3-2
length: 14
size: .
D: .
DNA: TGTGCCAGCAGCTACGACAGGTCCGGCACGGGCTACACCTTC
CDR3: CASSYDRSGTGYTF

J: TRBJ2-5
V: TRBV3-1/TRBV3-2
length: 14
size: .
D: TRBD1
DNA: TGTGCCAGCAGCCATTGGGACAGGCAAGAGACCCAGTACTTC
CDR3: CASSHWDRQETQYF

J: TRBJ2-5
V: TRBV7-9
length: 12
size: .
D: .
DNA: TGTGCCAGCAGCTTAATTAGTAGAGCCCAGTACTTC
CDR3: CASSLISRAQYF

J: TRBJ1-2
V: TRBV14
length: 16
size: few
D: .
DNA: TGTGCCAGCAGCCAAGACCCGGCCAGGGCTAACTATGGCTACACCTTC
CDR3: CASSQDPARANYGYTF

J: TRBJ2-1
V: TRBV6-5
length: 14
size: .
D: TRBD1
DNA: TGTGCCAGTCGGACAGGGCCCTCCTACAATGAGCAGTTCTTC
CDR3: CASRTGPSYNEQFF

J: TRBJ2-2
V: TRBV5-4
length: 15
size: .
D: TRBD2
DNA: TGTGCCAGCAGCTTGGTTGCGGGAGGCACCGGGGAGCTGTTTTTT
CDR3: CASSLVAGGTGELFF

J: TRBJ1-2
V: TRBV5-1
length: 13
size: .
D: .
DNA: TGCGCCAGCGCAGACCAGGGTTGGTATGGCTACACCTTC
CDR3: CASADQGWYGYTF

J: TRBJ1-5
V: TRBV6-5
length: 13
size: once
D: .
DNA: TGTGCCAGCAGTTACGGAGTAAATCAGCCCCAGCATTTT
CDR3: CASSYGVNQPQHF

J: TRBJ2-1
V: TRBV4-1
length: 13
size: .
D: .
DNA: TGCGCCAGCAGCCGCCCCCCTAGCCATGAGCAGTTCTTC
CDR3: CASSRPPSHEQFF

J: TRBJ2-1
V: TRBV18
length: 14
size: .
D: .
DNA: TGTGCCAGCTCCGGGGGAAGCGCCTACAATGAGCAGTTCTTC
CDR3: CASSGGSAYNEQFF

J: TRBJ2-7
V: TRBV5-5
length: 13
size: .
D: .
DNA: TGTGCCAGCAGCGGGGGCAGCTCCTACGAGCAGTACTTC
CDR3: CASSGGSSYEQYF

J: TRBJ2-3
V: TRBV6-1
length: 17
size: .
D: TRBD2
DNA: TGTGCCAGCAGTGAAGTGGGACTAGCGGGCAGCACAGATACGCAGTATTTT
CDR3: CASSEVGLAGSTDTQYF

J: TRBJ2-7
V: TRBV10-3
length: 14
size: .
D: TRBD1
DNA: TGTGCCATCAGCCGGACAGGGGCTTCCTACGAGCAGTACTTC
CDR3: CAISRTGASYEQYF

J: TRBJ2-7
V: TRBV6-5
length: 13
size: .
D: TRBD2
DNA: TGTGCCAGCAGTCAGACTAGCTCGGGGGAGCAGTACTTC
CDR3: CASSQTSSGEQYF

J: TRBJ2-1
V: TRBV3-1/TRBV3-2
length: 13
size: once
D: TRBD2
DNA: TGTGCCAGCAGCCAAGAACCAGCGGGAAAGCAGTTCTTC
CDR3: CASSQEPAGKQFF

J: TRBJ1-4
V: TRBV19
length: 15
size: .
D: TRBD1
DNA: TGTGCCAGTAGTCTTTTACAGGGGAAAAAGGAAAAACTGTTTTTT
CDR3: CASSLLQGKKEKLFF

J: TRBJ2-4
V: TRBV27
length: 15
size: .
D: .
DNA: TGTGCCAGCAGTACAGGACCCGGGGCCAAAAACATTCAGTACTTC
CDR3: CASSTGPGAKNIQYF

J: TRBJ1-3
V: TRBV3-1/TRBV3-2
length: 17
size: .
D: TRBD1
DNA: TGTGCCAGCAGCCCTAGGGACAGGGGGCATCTTGGAAACACCATATATTTT
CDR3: CASSPRDRGHLGNTIYF

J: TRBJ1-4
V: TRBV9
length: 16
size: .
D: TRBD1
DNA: TGTGCCAGCAGCGTAGGAACAGGGGCCTCGATTGAAAAACTGTTTTTT
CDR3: CASSVGTGASIEKLFF